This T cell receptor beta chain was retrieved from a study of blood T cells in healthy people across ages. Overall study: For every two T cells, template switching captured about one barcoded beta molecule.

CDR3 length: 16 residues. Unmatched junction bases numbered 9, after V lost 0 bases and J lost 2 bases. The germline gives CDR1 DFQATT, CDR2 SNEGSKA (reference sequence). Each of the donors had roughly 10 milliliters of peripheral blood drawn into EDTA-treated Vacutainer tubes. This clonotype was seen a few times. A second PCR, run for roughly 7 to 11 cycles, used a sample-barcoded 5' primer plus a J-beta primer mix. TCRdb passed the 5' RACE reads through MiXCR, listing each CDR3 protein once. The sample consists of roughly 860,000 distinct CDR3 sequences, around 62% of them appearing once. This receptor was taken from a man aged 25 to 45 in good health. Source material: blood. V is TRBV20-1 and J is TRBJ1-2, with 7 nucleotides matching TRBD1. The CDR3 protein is CSAREAGGLINYGYTF. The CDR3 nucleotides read TGCAGTGCTAGAGAGGCAGGGGGTCTAATCAACTATGGCTACACCTTC.